This T cell receptor beta chain was sequenced for a study of cytomegalovirus exposure and HLA in healthy donors. Study-level findings and limits: While the bulk of TCR sequences proved rare, some public TCRs turned up in many donors.

In germline, CDR1 is LNHDA, CDR2 SQIVND (reference sequence). The V and J ends lost 5 bases and 6 bases, in that order; junction bases with no gene match: 2. The CDR3 is made up of 13 amino acids. The repertoire was sequenced with immunoSEQ multiplex PCR; TCRdb's copy has only in-frame clones and lacks some. This sample yields some 170,000 clones, of which 89% are seen a single time; around 3.8% belongs to the top ten. As concerns this clone: Its antigen is currently unknown.

The V call is TRBV19, the J call TRBJ1-5, with 9 bases that match TRBD1. This TCR was sampled from a young man in good health and CMV-seropositive. Sequenced material: PBMCs. The CDR3 DNA reads as TGTGCCAGTAGTCGGACAGGGGCTCAGCCCCAGCATTTT. It encodes CASSRTGAQPQHF.